Below, 31 T cell receptor beta chains from the same sample are listed, as sequenced in a study of PD-L1 blockade in urothelial cancer. The repertoire was sequenced with immunoSEQ multiplex PCR; TCRdb's copy has only in-frame clones and lacks some. The profile covers about 120,000 clones, with under 95% appearing a single time and under 5% taken by the ten largest. Time point described: peripheral blood 6 weeks after treatment start. The input for sequencing was PBMCs, taken around atezolizumab (anti-PD-L1) treatment. Source of these receptors: a man in his fifties or sixties with urothelial cancer.

V gene TRBV7-8 combines with J gene TRBJ1-6; D is unresolved. Germline CDR1 is SGHVS and CDR2 is FQNEAQ. CDR3 length: 13 residues. V lost 5 bases and J lost 8, with 10 bases in between. The CDR3 protein is CASSPRLHSPLHF. In DNA form, the CDR3 reads TGTGCCAGCAGCCCTAGACTGCATTCACCCCTCCACTTT. Based on the CDR3 plus reference TRBV7-8 and TRBJ1-6, the full variable domain is GAGVSQSPRYKVAKRGQDVALRCDPISGHVSLFWYQQALGQGPEFLTYFQNEAQLDKSGLPSDRFFAERPEGSVSTLKIQRTQQEDSAVYLCASSPRLHSPLHFGNGTRLTVT.

The rearrangement joins TRBV7-2 to TRBJ2-2; TRBD2 matches 7 bases. Germline V CDR1 and CDR2: SGHTA, FQGNSA. The junction had 8 bases not matched to a gene; V was cut back by 1 base and J by 6 bases. The CDR3 contains 16 residues. For the CDR3, the DNA is TGTGCCAGCAGCTTAGTGGGAGGGCCGTTTGCCGGGGAGCTGTTTTTT. Its protein product is CASSLVGGPFAGELFF.

The genes are TRBV6-5 and TRBJ2-2; D is unclear. The germline CDR1 and CDR2 sequences are MNHEY and SVGAGI. V gave up 7 bases and J gave up 6 bases, with 12 bases separating them. CDR3 length: 13 amino acids. Here the CDR3 reads CASTFSAPGELFF. As DNA, the CDR3 is TGTGCCAGCACTTTCTCGGCCCCCGGGGAGCTGTTTTTT.

In the case of this clone: Different DNA sequences within this sample yield the same CDR3. J is TRBJ2-2 and V is TRBV19; 7 nucleotides match TRBD1. This CDR3 has 13 residues. The trim removed 4 bases at V and 6 bases at J, leaving 2 bases unmatched. Germline V gene lookup returns CDR1 LNHDA and CDR2 SQIVND (reference sequence). The CDR3 region is CASSRQGAGELFF. CDR3 DNA sequence: TGTGCCAGTAGTAGGCAGGGGGCCGGGGAGCTGTTTTTT.

The chain recombines TRBV7-3 with TRBJ2-4; 8 nucleotides agree with TRBD2. The V gene's germline CDR1 is SGHTA and CDR2 FQGTGA. Trimming cost V 8 bases and J 8 bases; bases outside gene matches: 8. This CDR3 contains 13 residues. CDR3: CASSSGQRDIQYF. For the CDR3, the DNA is TGTGCCAGCTCTAGCGGGCAGAGGGACATTCAGTACTTC.

V usage is TRBV19 and J usage is TRBJ1-3, with D possibly TRBD1 on 5 matching bases. Germline CDR1 LNHDA, CDR2 SQIVND (reference sequence). This CDR3 has 12 amino acids. Trimming cost V 7 bases and J 11 bases, with 15 bases left between them. CDR3 loop: CASNGRDYAIYF. For the CDR3, the DNA is TGTGCCAGTAATGGCAGGGATTACGCCATATATTTT.

The sample holds a few counts of this clone. The chain uses TRBV6-6 and TRBJ2-5; 8 nucleotides align to TRBD2. Germline V lookup: CDR1 MNHNY, CDR2 SVGAGI (reference sequence). V shed 5 bases and J 5 bases; nucleotides not matched to a gene: 10. This CDR3 is 15 amino acids long. In nucleotides, the CDR3 is TGTGCCAGCAGTCCGACCCGGGGGGGGCTGGAGACCCAGTACTTC. It specifies CASSPTRGGLETQYF.

This chain joins TRBV5-6 and TRBJ2-7, with TRBD1 matching 7 bases. Germline trimming cut 4 bases from V and 4 bases from J; bases unmatched to any gene: 5. Germline CDR1 and CDR2: SGHDT and YYEEEE. The CDR3 extends over 13 amino acids. The CDR3 DNA reads as TGTGCCAGCAGCCCGGGGACAGAGTACGAGCAGTACTTC. Amino acids: CASSPGTEYEQYF.

DNA for the CDR3: TGCAGCGTTCAGCACAGGGGGCCTTCCGGGGAGCTGTTTTTT. It translates to CSVQHRGPSGELFF. This chain connects TRBV29-1 to TRBJ2-2, with 9 bases aligning to TRBD1. CDR3 size: 14 residues. J lost 6 bases, V lost 5 bases, and 7 bases had no gene match. Germline lookup yields CDR1 SQVTM and CDR2 ANQGSEA.

This clone was counted between two and nine times. The V gene is TRBV11-2, the J gene TRBJ1-6; TRBD1 aligns across 8 bases. The CDR3 contains 15 residues. Germline V gene data show CDR1 as SGHAT and CDR2 as FQNNGV. Trimming at V came to 5 bases and at J to 10 bases, leaving 10 bases not matched to a gene. This chain's CDR3 is CASSASGGAHSPLHF. The CDR3 nucleotides read TGTGCCAGCAGCGCCTCAGGGGGCGCGCACTCACCCCTCCACTTT.

This rearrangement joins TRBV30 to TRBJ2-1; TRBD1 matches at 7 bases. Germline loops: CDR1 GTSNPN, CDR2 SVGIG (reference sequence). The CDR3 totals 12 residues. Trimming took 8 bases from V and 6 from J; bases not matched to a gene: 7. The CDR3 loop is CARRQGPNEQFF. The CDR3 DNA follows: TGTGCCCGCCGACAGGGTCCCAATGAGCAGTTCTTC.

The J gene is TRBJ2-3, the V gene TRBV6-1, with D perhaps matching TRBD1 (5 bases). The CDR3 covers 15 residues. Germline V CDR1 and CDR2: MNHNS, SASEGT. Trimming cost V 2 bases and J 5 bases, with 14 bases left between them. The CDR3 sequence: CASSESQGLGDTQYF. CDR3 DNA: TGTGCCAGCAGTGAAAGTCAGGGCCTGGGAGATACGCAGTATTTT.

J is TRBJ2-7 and V is TRBV2; 7 bases are shared with TRBD2. Trimming removed 6 bases from V and 6 bases from J; junction bases left unmatched: 11. Germline V lookup: CDR1 SNHLY, CDR2 FYNNEI. This CDR3 contains 14 residues. The DNA of the CDR3 is TGTGCCAGCAGGGCGCTAGCGGAAGGTGGCGAGCAGTACTTC. This sequence encodes CASRALAEGGEQYF.

The genes are TRBV28 and TRBJ2-5; 7 bases fit TRBD1. The CDR3 length is 14 residues. In germline, CDR1 is MDHEN, CDR2 SYDVKM. J was trimmed by 0 bases and V by 8 bases; bases with no gene match: 6. Written as DNA, the CDR3 is TGTGCCAGCCGAAGAGACAGGGACCAAGAGACCCAGTACTTC. It encodes CASRRDRDQETQYF. Based on the CDR3 plus reference TRBV28 and TRBJ2-5, the full variable domain is DVKVTQSSRYLVKRTGEKVFLECVQDMDHENMFWYRQDPGLGLRLIYFSYDVKMKEKGDIPEGYSVSREKKERFSLILESASTNQTSMYLCASRRDRDQETQYFGPGTRLLVL.

The V call is TRBV11-2, the J call TRBJ2-7; D may be TRBD2 (5 bases). The germline gives CDR1 SGHAT, CDR2 FQNNGV. This CDR3 has 14 residues. Between the trimmed V and J ends, which lost 1 base and 0 bases, there was a span of 7 bases. The CDR3 nucleotides read TGTGCCAGCAGCTTAGGGACTCCCTCCTACGAGCAGTACTTC. It encodes CASSLGTPSYEQYF. Drawing the rest from reference TRBV11-2 and TRBJ2-7, the complete variable domain is EAGVAQSPRYKIIEKRQSVAFWCNPISGHATLYWYQQILGQGPKLLIQFQNNGVVDDSQLPKDRFSAERLKGVDSTLKIQPAKLEDSAVYLCASSLGTPSYEQYFGPGTRLTVT.

The rearrangement links TRBV5-6 to TRBJ1-2; TRBD1 agrees at 7 bases. The V segment lost 4 bases and the J segment 3 bases; nucleotides outside the gene matches: 9. This CDR3 has 15 amino acids. Germline lookup yields CDR1 SGHDT and CDR2 YYEEEE. The CDR3 DNA sequence: TGTGCCAGCAGCACCTGGACAGGAGTTGACTATGGCTACACCTTC. This translates into CASSTWTGVDYGYTF.

The chain employs TRBV4-3 and TRBJ2-4; TRBD2 might be the D (5 bases). CDR3 size: 14 residues. V dropped 1 base and J dropped 6 bases, with 10 bases sitting between them. Per germline, CDR1 LGHNA and CDR2 YSLEER. The CDR3 is CASSQAGSPNIQYF. Here the CDR3 DNA reads TGCGCCAGCAGCCAAGCGGGATCCCCAAACATTCAGTACTTC.

The rearrangement joins TRBV7-9 to TRBJ2-1; D gene unclear. In germline, CDR1 is SEHNR, CDR2 FQNEAQ (reference sequence). The CDR3 spans 14 residues. Trimming cost V 6 bases and J 0 bases, with 9 bases left between them. Here the CDR3 reads CASRPYSSYNEQFF. Here the CDR3 DNA reads TGTGCCAGCAGGCCCTACAGCTCCTACAATGAGCAGTTCTTC.

The chain combines TRBV9 with TRBJ2-5; 15 bases align to TRBD2. CDR1 and CDR2 (germline): SGDLS, YYNGEE. The CDR3 covers 16 residues. After removal of 4 bases from V and 7 bases from J, the junction contained 8 bases not matched to a gene. The CDR3 loop is CASSPRTSGGAGTQYF. CDR3 nucleotide sequence: TGTGCCAGCAGCCCCCGGACTAGCGGGGGGGCGGGGACCCAGTACTTC. The whole variable domain, filled in from reference TRBV9 and TRBJ2-5, reads DSGVTQTPKHLITATGQRVTLRCSPRSGDLSVYWYQQSLDQGLQFLIQYYNGEERAKGNILERFSAQQFPDLHSELNLSSLELGDSALYFCASSPRTSGGAGTQYFGPGTRLLVL.

The chain links TRBV28 to TRBJ2-5, with 8 bases that match TRBD1. V trimming: 1 base; J trimming: 4 bases; junction bases outside the gene matches: 8. Germline CDR1 MDHEN, CDR2 SYDVKM. The CDR3 extends over 16 amino acids. DNA of the CDR3: TGTGCCAGCAGTTTATTTGTAGGGACAGGCGGAGAGACCCAGTACTTC. It encodes CASSLFVGTGGETQYF.

Written as DNA, the CDR3 is TGTGCCAGCAGCTATGTCCTCCCGGGACTAGCGGGAAACGTCCACGAGCAGTACTTC. This gives the protein CASSYVLPGLAGNVHEQYF. This chain joins TRBV5-6 and TRBJ2-7, with 13 bases aligning to TRBD2. V gave up 3 bases and J gave up 5 bases; unmatched junction bases: 17. This CDR3 region has 19 residues. Per germline, CDR1 SGHDT and CDR2 YYEEEE.

The chain links TRBV7-3 to TRBJ2-3; D gene unclear. The germline V gene encodes CDR1 SGHTA and CDR2 FQGTGA. This CDR3 has 13 amino acids. V shed 2 bases and J shed 4 bases, with 7 bases lying between them. CDR3 sequence reads: CASSLQFADTQYF. DNA of the CDR3: TGTGCCAGCAGCTTACAGTTCGCAGATACGCAGTATTTT. The full variable domain, with the rest looked up from reference TRBV7-3 and TRBJ2-3, is GAGVSQTPSNKVTEKGKYVELRCDPISGHTALYWYRQSLGQGPEFLIYFQGTGAADDSGLPNDRFFAVRPEGSVSTLKIQRTERGDSAVYLCASSLQFADTQYFGPGTRLTVL.

This sequence joins TRBV28 and TRBJ2-1, with 8 bases matching TRBD2. V lost 5 bases, J lost 7 bases, and 10 bases stayed unmatched. Germline CDR1 MDHEN, CDR2 SYDVKM. The CDR3 spans 15 residues. CDR3 loop: CASSTTGTSRNEQFF. In DNA, the CDR3 is TGTGCCAGCAGTACCACCGGGACTAGTAGGAATGAGCAGTTCTTC.

The chain's CDR3 is CASSSGQGDQPQHF. CDR3 DNA: TGTGCCAGCTCATCCGGACAGGGGGATCAGCCCCAGCATTTT. The J gene is TRBJ1-5, the V gene TRBV18; 10 positions agree with TRBD1. Trimming removed 5 bases from V and 5 bases from J; junction bases left unmatched: 3. The CDR3 totals 14 residues. Germline V gene sequence: CDR1 KGHSH, CDR2 LQKENI. Variable domain in full (rest from reference TRBV18 and TRBJ1-5): NAGVMQNPRHLVRRRGQEARLRCSPMKGHSHVYWYRQLPEEGLKFMVYLQKENIIDESGMPKERFSAEFPKEGPSILRIQQVVRGDSAAYFCASSSGQGDQPQHFGDGTRLSIL.

A few counts support this clone. The chain has TRBV9 and TRBJ2-1, with 12 bases aligning to TRBD2. CDR1 SGDLS and CDR2 YYNGEE come from the germline V gene. The CDR3 contains 16 residues. The trim removed 2 bases at V and 5 bases at J, leaving 5 bases unmatched. CDR3 nucleotides: TGTGCCAGCAGCGTCGCCCTAGCGGGAGGGAACAATGAGCAGTTCTTC. This encodes CASSVALAGGNNEQFF.

The CDR3 sequence: CAWSVDRGRISGNTIYF. For the CDR3, the DNA is TGTGCCTGGAGCGTGGACAGGGGGCGAATCTCTGGAAACACCATATATTTT. This chain connects TRBV30 to TRBJ1-3; 11 nucleotides match TRBD1. With 3 bases clipped from V and 0 bases from J, the junction kept 7 bases outside the gene matches. The CDR3 length is 17 residues. CDR1 GTSNPN and CDR2 SVGIG come from the germline V gene (reference sequence). Based on the CDR3 plus reference TRBV30 and TRBJ1-3, the full variable domain is SQTIHQWPATLVQPVGSPLSLECTVEGTSNPNLYWYRQAAGRGLQLLFYSVGIGQISSEVPQNLSASRPQDRQFILSSKKLLLSDSGFYLCAWSVDRGRISGNTIYFGEGSWLTVV.

This chain uses TRBV30 with TRBJ1-6, with TRBD1 matching over 7 bases. Germline CDR1 and CDR2: GTSNPN and SVGIG (reference sequence). This CDR3 contains 14 residues. The V segment lost 5 bases and the J segment 10 bases; nucleotides outside the gene matches: 11. CDR3 protein: CAWADPTGTSPLHF. The CDR3 nucleotides read TGTGCCTGGGCGGATCCGACAGGGACGTCACCCCTCCACTTT.

The CDR3 protein is CASSRSGSNEKLFF. CDR3 bases: TGTGCCAGCAGCCGATCAGGGTCTAATGAAAAACTGTTTTTT. The chain carries TRBV7-2 and TRBJ1-4, with D possibly TRBD1 on 5 matching bases. The V gene lost 5 bases and the J gene lost 3 bases, with 10 bases spanning the gap. This CDR3 comprises 14 residues. The V gene's germline CDR1 is SGHTA and CDR2 FQGNSA.

A single count supports this clone. This chain uses TRBV27 with TRBJ2-5, with TRBD2 matching over 9 bases. The CDR3 extends over 14 amino acids. V lost 3 bases, J lost 3 bases, and 2 bases stayed unmatched. Germline lookup yields CDR1 MNHEY and CDR2 SMNVEV (reference sequence). DNA for the CDR3: TGTGCCAGCAGTTTTAGACTAGCGGAAGAGACCCAGTACTTC. Translation: CASSFRLAEETQYF.

The rearrangement links TRBV6-6 to TRBJ2-2, with 7 nucleotides matching TRBD1. V lost 2 bases and J lost 7; bases outside the gene matches: 10. The length of the CDR3 is 16 residues. The germline V gene encodes CDR1 MNHNY and CDR2 SVGAGI (reference sequence). Here the CDR3 reads CASSYNRQGTNGELFF. CDR3 DNA sequence: TGTGCCAGCAGTTACAACCGACAGGGTACGAACGGGGAGCTGTTTTTT.

The rearrangement joins TRBV7-3 to TRBJ2-1, with D possibly TRBD1 on 6 matching bases. This CDR3 spans 13 amino acids. V was cut by 2 bases and J by 7 bases, with 9 bases left in between. Germline-derived CDR1 and CDR2 are SGHTA and FQGTGA. CDR3 nucleotides: TGTGCCAGCAGCTTATCTACAGGGAATGAGCAGTTCTTC. This translates into CASSLSTGNEQFF.